The 25 T cell receptor beta chains in this list originate from one sample, sequenced in a study of blood T cells in healthy people across ages. Combining a sample-barcoded 5' primer with a J-beta primer mix, a second PCR ran for about 6 to 12 cycles. TCRdb reprocessed the 5' RACE reads with MiXCR, giving one entry per CDR3 protein. Among hundreds of thousands of distinct CDR3 sequences listed, under 30% were seen once. Sequencing was performed on blood. The receptors were sampled from an elderly woman in good health.

This clonotype was counted only a few times. This sequence may be a read error, since a much larger clone differs from it by one base. J is TRBJ2-1 and V is TRBV11-2; 10 bases match TRBD2. Germline values: CDR1 SGHAT, CDR2 FQNNGV. The CDR3 is made up of 15 amino acids. V gave up 4 bases and J gave up 13 bases; unmatched junction bases: 13. CDR3 loop: CASSSPGLAEETQFF. As DNA, the CDR3 is TGTGCCAGCAGCTCCCCCGGACTAGCGGAAGAGACCCAGTTCTTC.

This clonotype was recorded many times. The chain employs TRBV12-3 or TRBV12-4 and TRBJ2-7; 9 bases map to TRBD1. The trim removed 6 bases at V and 3 bases at J, leaving 3 bases unmatched. The CDR3 loop spans 13 amino acids. CDR3: CASRWTGDYEQYF. The CDR3 DNA reads TGTGCCAGCAGATGGACAGGGGACTACGAGCAGTACTTC.

Comments on this clonotype: A single base separates this from a much larger clone, so it may be a read error. The chain joins TRBV6-4 to TRBJ2-3, with D possibly being TRBD2 (5 bases). The CDR3 contains 14 residues. The germline CDR1 and CDR2 sequences are MRHNA and SNTAGT. The CDR3 DNA reads as TGTGTCAGCAGTGATTCCCCCGGGGCAGATACGCAGTATTTT. Protein product: CVSSDSPGADTQYF.

With regard to this clonotype: This may arise from a read error, as a much more abundant clone is one base away. V is TRBV7-8 and J is TRBJ1-4; TRBD1 is a possible D gene (5 bases). The CDR3 is 15 residues long. Per the germline V gene, CDR1 is SGHVS and CDR2 is FQNEAQ. CDR3 bases: TGTGCCAGCAGCCCCGGGGGTCCGGGTAATGAAAAACGGTTTTTT. Its translation is CASSPGGPGNEKRFF.

This clonotype appeared a single time. V and J are TRBV6-1 and TRBJ1-1, with TRBD1 as a possible D gene (6 bases). The germline CDR1 and CDR2 sequences are MNHNS and SASEGT. V lost 6 bases to trimming and J lost 1 base, with 12 bases between them. CDR3 length: 14 amino acids. The CDR3 coding sequence is TGTGCCAGCAGGGGGGGCGCCGGGAACACTGAAGCTTTCTTT. This gives the protein CASRGGAGNTEAFF.

This clonotype was seen repeatedly, ten times or more. The V call is TRBV6-5, the J call TRBJ1-2, with D hard to call. Between the trimmed V and J ends, which lost 10 bases and 7 bases, there was a span of 16 bases. Germline assignment: CDR1 MNHEY and CDR2 SVGAGI. The CDR3 has 12 amino acids. The CDR3 DNA reads TGTGCCACGCTCGACCTTCGGGGTGGCTACACCTTC. Its translation: CATLDLRGGYTF.

This clonotype was recorded at least ten times. CDR3 residues: CAISGNPGANVLTF. CDR3 nucleotides: TGTGCCATCAGTGGAAATCCCGGGGCCAACGTCCTGACTTTC. This chain connects TRBV10-3 to TRBJ2-6; D is uncertain. V lost 4 bases to trimming and J lost 4 bases, with 8 bases between them. The germline V gene encodes CDR1 ENHRY and CDR2 SYGVKD. There are 14 residues in the CDR3.

The chain carries TRBV27 and TRBJ1-2, with D possibly matching TRBD1 (6 bases). V lost 6 bases and J lost 8, with 16 bases in between. Germline lookup yields CDR1 MNHEY and CDR2 SMNVEV (reference sequence). The CDR3 totals 13 residues. CDR3 sequence (DNA): TGTGCCAGCAGAGAACGTACAGGGCGCGGCTACACCTTC. This sequence encodes CASRERTGRGYTF.

This clonotype has ten or more counts. The chain has TRBV20-1 and TRBJ1-1, with a possible D match to TRBD1 (6 bases). V dropped 3 bases and J dropped 1 base, with 15 bases sitting between them. This CDR3 comprises 15 residues. Per germline, CDR1 DFQATT and CDR2 SNEGSKA (reference sequence). As DNA, the CDR3 is TGCAGTGCTAGGCCCGGGGGCTCTTCGAACACTGAAGCTTTCTTT. Encoded protein: CSARPGGSSNTEAFF.

Concerning this clonotype: A much larger clone differs from this one at a single base, so this may be a read error. The V gene is TRBV28, the J gene TRBJ2-7; tentatively, D is TRBD1 or TRBD2 (5 bases each). V lost 5 bases to trimming and J lost 5 bases, with 19 bases between them. CDR3 size: 15 residues. Looked up from germline, CDR1 is MDHEN and CDR2 is SYDVKM. CDR3 DNA: TGTGCCAGCAGTCGCACAGGTCTCCGGGGTCACGAGCAGTACTTC. This encodes CASSRTGLRGHEQYF.

V is TRBV7-2 and J is TRBJ1-5; D remains unclear. Between the trimmed V and J ends, which lost 3 bases and 11 bases, there was a span of 14 bases. Germline V gene sequence: CDR1 SGHTA, CDR2 FQGNSA. This CDR3 is 13 amino acids long. Here the CDR3 reads CASSFPGSRAQHF. The CDR3 bases are TGTGCCAGCAGCTTTCCTGGCTCCCGGGCCCAGCATTTT.

This clonotype was seen repeatedly, ten times or more. A much larger clone lies a single base off, so this may be a read error. The V gene is TRBV5-1, the J gene TRBJ2-5; D tentatively reads TRBD1 or TRBD2 (5 bases each). The CDR3 length is 15 residues. V lost 4 bases to trimming and J lost 11 bases, with 24 bases between them. Germline CDR1 and CDR2: SGHRS and YFSETQ. CDR3 protein: CASSPEGQGYNEQYF. The CDR3 bases are TGCGCCAGCAGCCCAGAGGGGCAGGGATACAATGAGCAGTACTTC.

The chain employs TRBV6-4 and TRBJ2-1; D may correspond to TRBD1 or TRBD2 (6 bases each). The germline V and J ends were trimmed by 2 bases and 11 bases, with 16 bases remaining between them. The CDR3 has 14 residues. From germline, CDR1 is MRHNA and CDR2 SNTAGT. The CDR3 is CASSDVWGARKQFF. The CDR3 DNA is TGTGCCAGCAGTGACGTATGGGGGGCTCGAAAGCAGTTCTTC.

This clonotype was counted ten times or more. V gene TRBV28 combines with J gene TRBJ2-5; a weak D match, TRBD1 (7 bases). The CDR3 totals 15 residues. Germline values: CDR1 MDHEN, CDR2 SYDVKM. Trimming removed 2 bases from V and 9 bases from J, with 19 bases in between. The CDR3, as DNA: TGTGCCAGCAGTTTAAAGGGGGCCCGGGACTCCTCCCAGTACTTC. Translation: CASSLKGARDSSQYF.

This clonotype was seen many times. An end of the junction differs from the germline gene, which may be a read error. The chain is built from TRBV5-1 and TRBJ2-5; TRBD2 agrees at 13 bases. The J call may be wrong; the DNA end is better matched by TRBJ2-7. The germline V gene encodes CDR1 SGHRS and CDR2 YFSETQ. This CDR3 has 15 residues. The CDR3 DNA is TGTGCCAGCAGCTTAACTAGCGGGGGGGCCCACGAGCAGTACTTC. Protein: CASSLTSGGAHEQYF.

V is TRBV6-5 and J is TRBJ1-1; 8 bases match TRBD1. Per germline, CDR1 MNHEY and CDR2 SVGAGI. This CDR3 has 14 residues. V lost 6 bases and J lost 5; bases outside the gene matches: 8. The CDR3 loop is CASRLDRAGTEAFF. The CDR3, as DNA: TGTGCCAGCAGGTTGGACAGGGCCGGAACTGAAGCTTTCTTT.

A few counts support this clonotype. J is TRBJ2-2 and V is TRBV6-4; tentatively, D is TRBD2 (6 bases). CDR1 and CDR2 from the germline V gene are MRHNA and SNTAGT. V dropped 2 bases and J dropped 13 bases, with 17 bases sitting between them. This CDR3 spans 14 amino acids. The DNA of the CDR3 is TGTGCCAGCAGTGACCTTGGCGGGACCCCGCCGCTGTTTTTT. Residues: CASSDLGGTPPLFF.

Concerning this clonotype: This could be a read error, since a much larger clone is one nucleotide away. The rearrangement links TRBV20-1 to TRBJ1-6; TRBD1 matches 8 bases. The CDR3 consists of 16 residues. The germline V gene has CDR1 DFQATT and CDR2 SNEGSKA (reference sequence). CDR3 sequence: CSARGSGGQYNSPPHF. The CDR3 nucleotides read TGCAGTGCTAGGGGCTCAGGGGGCCAGTATAATTCACCCCCCCACTTT.

At least ten counts were recorded for this clonotype. The gene calls are TRBV6-2 or TRBV6-3 and TRBJ2-7; D unclear. This CDR3 contains 12 residues. Germline values: CDR1 MNHEY, CDR2 SVGEGT. The germline V and J ends were trimmed by 2 bases and 6 bases, with 8 bases remaining between them. The CDR3 here is CASSYINSEQYF. The CDR3 DNA follows: TGTGCCAGCAGTTACATTAATAGCGAGCAGTACTTC.

This clonotype was recorded many times. The chain couples TRBV7-3 to TRBJ2-1; 12 bases align to TRBD2. J was trimmed by 7 bases and V by 3 bases; bases with no gene match: 4. The CDR3 has 15 amino acids. Germline-derived CDR1 and CDR2 are SGHTA and FQGTGA. The CDR3 DNA reads TGTGCCAGCAGCTTTACTAGCGGGGGGCCTAATGAGCAGTTCTTC. The encoded protein is CASSFTSGGPNEQFF.

There are a few counts of this clonotype. The J gene is TRBJ1-5, the V gene TRBV7-3; 7 bases agree with TRBD1. The CDR3 length is 15 residues. The V gene end was trimmed by 2 bases and the J gene end by 4 bases; junction bases not matched to a gene: 5. Germline V lookup: CDR1 SGHTA, CDR2 FQGTGA. As DNA, the CDR3 is TGTGCCAGCAGCTTAGGAGGGGGCCTAAATCAGCCCCAGCATTTT. It translates to CASSLGGGLNQPQHF.

Remarks on this clonotype: This sequence may be a read error, since a much larger clone differs from it by one base. The chain employs TRBV18 and TRBJ2-2; D assignment may be TRBD1 or TRBD2 (5 bases each). This CDR3 region has 15 residues. Trimming removed 4 bases at V and 4 bases at J, with 13 bases between. CDR1 and CDR2 from the germline V gene are KGHSH and LQKENI. The CDR3 region is CASSLEQDSTGELFF. CDR3 nucleotide sequence: TGTGCCAGCTCACTCGAACAGGACTCCACCGGGGAGCTGTTTTTT.

The chain links TRBV27 to TRBJ2-1, with D possibly called TRBD1 or TRBD2 (5 bases each). This CDR3 has 15 amino acids. Germline-derived CDR1 and CDR2 are MNHEY and SMNVEV (reference sequence). V was shortened by 8 bases and J by 7 bases, with 21 bases between the two germline ends. This CDR3 is CASSKGGGSGNEQFF. The DNA for the CDR3 is TGTGCCAGCTCTAAGGGTGGGGGATCGGGAAATGAGCAGTTCTTC.

The genes are TRBV7-8 and TRBJ1-2; 7 nucleotides match TRBD1. This CDR3 region has 16 residues. Unmatched junction bases numbered 10, after V lost 5 bases and J lost 1 base. The V gene's germline CDR1 is SGHVS and CDR2 FQNEAQ. In DNA form, the CDR3 reads TGTGCCAGCAGCCCCCCGGGGACAGTCGTTAACTATGGCTACACCTTC. Residues: CASSPPGTVVNYGYTF.

The chain joins TRBV20-1 to TRBJ2-1; the match to TRBD1 covers 8 bases. This CDR3 has 14 residues. Germline-derived CDR1 and CDR2 are DFQATT and SNEGSKA (reference sequence). The V gene end was trimmed by 5 bases and the J gene end by 2 bases; junction bases not matched to a gene: 5. CDR3 sequence: CSALDRDTYNEQFF. As DNA, the CDR3 is TGCAGTGCTTTGGACAGGGATACCTACAATGAGCAGTTCTTC.